This T cell receptor (beta chain) stems from a study of blood T cell repertoires in COVID-19. There are 14 residues in the CDR3. V gave up 2 bases and J gave up 2 bases, with 8 bases separating them. The germline gives CDR1 KGHDR, CDR2 SFDVKD. This clone was counted only a few times. Assay: immunoSEQ multiplex PCR; the TCRdb copy retains only in-frame clones and omits some. The repertoire consists of about 250,000 clones, with over 75% occurring once and the leading ten covering around 2%. The specimen was PBMCs or T cells enriched from blood (not recorded which). V gene TRBV24-1 combines with J gene TRBJ1-2, with D possibly being TRBD1 (5 bases). The TCR sequence derives from a young woman who had recovered from COVID-19. For the CDR3, the DNA is TGTGCCACCAGTGATTGGACACGGAACTATGGCTACACCTTC. This sequence encodes CATSDWTRNYGYTF.